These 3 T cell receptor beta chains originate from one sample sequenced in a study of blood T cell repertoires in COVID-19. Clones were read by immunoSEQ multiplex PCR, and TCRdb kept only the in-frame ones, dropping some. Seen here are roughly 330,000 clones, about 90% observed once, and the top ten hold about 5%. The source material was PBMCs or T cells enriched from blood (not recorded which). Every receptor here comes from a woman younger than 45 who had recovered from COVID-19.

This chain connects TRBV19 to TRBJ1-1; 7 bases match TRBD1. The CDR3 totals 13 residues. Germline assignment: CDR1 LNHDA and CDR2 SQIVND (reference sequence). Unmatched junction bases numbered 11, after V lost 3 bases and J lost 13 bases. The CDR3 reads CASSIIRDSTNFF. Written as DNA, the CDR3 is TGTGCCAGTAGTATCATTAGGGACAGCACAAATTTCTTT.

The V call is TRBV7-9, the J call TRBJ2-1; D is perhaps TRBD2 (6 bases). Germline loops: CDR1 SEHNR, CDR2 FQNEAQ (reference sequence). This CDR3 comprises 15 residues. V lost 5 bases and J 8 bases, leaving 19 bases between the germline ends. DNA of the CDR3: TGTGCCAGCAGCCTAGGGACTCATCGCGAGGATGAGCAGTTCTTC. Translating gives CASSLGTHREDEQFF.

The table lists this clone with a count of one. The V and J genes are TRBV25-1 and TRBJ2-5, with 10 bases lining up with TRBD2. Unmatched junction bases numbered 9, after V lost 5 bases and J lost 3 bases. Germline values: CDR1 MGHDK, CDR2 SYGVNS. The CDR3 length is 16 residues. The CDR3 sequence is CASSQWTSGTEETQYF. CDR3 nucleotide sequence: TGTGCCAGCAGTCAGTGGACTAGCGGTACGGAAGAGACCCAGTACTTC.